Each of the 12 T cell receptor beta chains below was sequenced from the same sample in a study of CXCR3-negative and CXCR3-positive naive CD8 T cells. Study results and caveats: When CXCR3-positive naive cells were set against CXCR3-negative naive cells, the former had more hydrophobic TRB CDR3s.

Their cognate antigens are unknown. The authors prepared UMI-labeled TRB cDNA libraries by 5' RACE. TCRdb reanalyzed the 5' RACE reads, giving one entry per CDR3 protein sequence and no DNA. The table counts more than 70,000 distinct CDR3 sequences; roughly 0.64% lies in the top ten. The sample taken for sequencing was naive CXCR3+ CD8+ T cells from blood. Subset of the sample: CD45RO-CCR7+CD27+CD95- naive CD8+ T cells expressing CXCR3 (TNR3+). These TCRs come from a human donor in good health. Some clones in this sample may be carry-over from other donors' samples.

The chain couples TRBV7-9 to TRBJ2-2; TCRdb reports TRBD2, a call that lacks DNA to check it against. This CDR3 is 12 amino acids long. Germline CDR1 and CDR2: SEHNR and FQNEAQ (reference sequence). The CDR3 sequence: CGARLYTGELFF.

This chain connects TRBV14 to TRBJ2-3; the D gene TCRdb calls, TRBD1, cannot be checked with no DNA. Germline V gene lookup returns CDR1 SGHDN and CDR2 FVKESK. This CDR3 spans 17 amino acids. The CDR3 sequence: CASSLTGTGARTDTQYF. The entire variable domain, with the rest obtained from reference TRBV14 and TRBJ2-3, is as follows: EAGVTQFPSHSVIEKGQTVTLRCDPISGHDNLYWYRRVMGKEIKFLLHFVKESKQDESGMPNNRFLAERTGGTYSTLKVQPAELEDSGVYFCASSLTGTGARTDTQYFGPGTRLTVL.

The chain employs TRBV6-1 and TRBJ2-3; the D call of TRBD1 rests on TCRdb alone, since no DNA is present to check it. The CDR3 length is 15 residues. CDR1 is MNHNS, CDR2 SASEGT, per germline. This CDR3 is CASSSGTGETDTQYF.

The chain recombines TRBV11-2 with TRBJ2-5; TCRdb selects TRBD2, and the lack of DNA leaves this call unchecked. The CDR3 extends over 17 amino acids. The germline V gene encodes CDR1 SGHAT and CDR2 FQNNGV. The CDR3 loop is CASSLDGGTAGQETQYF.

The rearrangement links TRBV7-6 to TRBJ2-5; there is no DNA to check the TCRdb D call of TRBD2. Germline CDR1 reads SGHVS; CDR2 reads FNYEAQ. The CDR3 totals 16 residues. The CDR3 region is CASSLARAGGFKTQYF.

This sequence joins TRBV28 and TRBJ2-7; TCRdb names TRBD2, which stays unverified in the absence of DNA. The CDR3 loop spans 15 amino acids. The germline V gene encodes CDR1 MDHEN and CDR2 SYDVKM. The CDR3 sequence: CASSLRRTGLYEQYF.

V is TRBV12-3 or TRBV12-4 and J is TRBJ2-5. This CDR3 has 13 residues. CDR3 amino acids: CASSSTKVETQYF.

This chain joins TRBV10-3 and TRBJ2-1; checking the TCRdb D call of TRBD2 is not possible without DNA. Germline V lookup: CDR1 ENHRY, CDR2 SYGVKD. CDR3 size: 16 residues. The CDR3 is CAISDSGLAGVYEQFF.

The chain is built from TRBV29-1 and TRBJ1-1. The CDR3 runs to 14 residues. Germline assignment: CDR1 SQVTM and CDR2 ANQGSEA. Here the CDR3 reads CSVEGRGMNTEAFF.

CDR3 sequence reads: CASSPSGIVEQYF. The chain couples TRBV7-9 to TRBJ2-7. Germline V gene lookup returns CDR1 SEHNR and CDR2 FQNEAQ (reference sequence). This CDR3 comprises 13 residues.

The rearrangement joins TRBV4-3 to TRBJ2-3. The germline CDR1 and CDR2 sequences are LGHNA and YSLEER. The CDR3 totals 13 residues. Here the CDR3 reads CASSQVSTDTQYF.

This chain joins TRBV19 and TRBJ1-4; the D call from TCRdb, TRBD1, cannot be confirmed without DNA. Germline lookup yields CDR1 LNHDA and CDR2 SQIVND (reference sequence). CDR3 length: 15 amino acids. The CDR3 loop is CASSIDRGPREKLFF.